The source of this T cell receptor beta chain is a study of lymphopenia after photon versus proton radiotherapy. The germline V gene has CDR1 SGHVS and CDR2 FQNEAQ. Deletions cut 4 bases from V and 0 bases from J, with 4 bases between. The CDR3 spans 14 residues. This table comes from immunoSEQ multiplex PCR, and its TCRdb copy is limited to in-frame clones, with some not included. The profile shows almost 7,500 clones, roughly 77% of them singletons. The sequence derives from a man aged 25-45 years with gastric cancer. Sequencing used peripheral blood, obtained from a patient treated with photon-based radiotherapy. This rearrangement joins TRBV7-8 to TRBJ2-6; D uncertain. CDR3 protein: CASSSYSGANVLTF. DNA for the CDR3: TGTGCCAGCAGCTCGTACTCTGGGGCCAACGTCCTGACTTTC.